This record concerns one TCR beta chain sequence. Its target antigen remains unknown. For each CD8+ T cell subset, flow sorting was done in triplicate, and around 300,000 cells per subset went directly into RLT lysis buffer. Naive CD8+ T cells were defined stringently as CD45RO-CCR7+CD27+CD95- to exclude memory contaminants. Using standard density gradient centrifugation, peripheral blood mononuclear cells were isolated from buffy coats. A FACSAria III was used to flow-sort naive CD8+ T cells into CXCR3-negative and CXCR3-positive populations. Total RNA was extracted from sorted cells using an RNeasy Mini Kit. This entry comes from a study of CXCR3-negative and CXCR3-positive naive CD8 T cells (dated by TCRdb to the late 2010s). Study-wide context: In total, about 135 million TRB reads were obtained, or roughly 1.5 +/- 0.3 million reads per library. The TRBV-TRBJ cluster analysis covered naive subsets from 5 donors and memory cells from 3 donors. Diversity and physicochemical repertoire analyses covered some eleven donors pooled from two independent experiments. Findings and caveats that apply to the study as a whole: Within the same donor, TRBV-TRBJ usage looked similar between naive CXCR3-negative and CXCR3-positive cells, but memory cells had distinct patterns. Because surface CD5, which is linked to self-reactivity in mice, was comparable between the naive subsets, TCR interaction strength was also inferred from the physicochemical properties of TRB CDR3s. CXCR3 expression partially decreased after cryopreservation, so most assays used freshly isolated PBMCs. Both naive subsets had comparably high repertoire diversity, while memory CD8+ T cells had much lower repertoire diversity. TRB CDR3s from CXCR3-positive naive cells showed higher hydrophobicity (lower Kidera factor 4), lower energy, and higher strength and volume indices than CXCR3-negative naive cells.

The germline V gene yields SQVTM for CDR1 and ANQGSEA for CDR2. The CDR3 runs 16 residues from the cysteine to the phenylalanine. The record lacks a DNA sequence. Instrument used: NextSeq 550. The Human TCR Profiling Kit (MiLaboratory) was used to make UMI-labeled 5' RACE TRB cDNA libraries. cDNA synthesis used the entire amount of extracted RNA, and PCR amplification then used the entire amount of cDNA produced. Libraries were prepared in parallel using an identical number of PCR cycles. The authors' analysis ran thus. With a minimum of two reads required per UMI, MIGEC and MiXCR pulled out about 49,000 +/- 11,000 unique UMI-labeled TRB cDNA molecules from each library. Each library averaged about 37,000 +/- 9,700 functional in-frame TRB CDR3 nucleotide clonotypes without stop codons. Diversity metrics, including normalized Shannon-Wiener and Chao1, were computed in VDJtools after downsampling to 5000 UMI-labeled TRB molecules per sample. For the central five CDR3 residues, VDJtools calculated physicochemical properties weighted by clonotype size, namely interaction energy, strength, volume and Kidera factor 4. TCRdb reprocessed the reads, so every CDR3 protein sequence counts as one entry and DNA is not shown. These V and J calls rely on TCRdb rather than the paper's analysis. This sample's records show more than 80,000 distinct CDR3 sequences. The top ten constitute 0.8% to 0.85% of the sample.

The receptor was isolated from a human donor in good health. Some clones in this sample may be carry-over from other donors' samples. Specimen: naive CXCR3+ CD8+ T cells from blood. This specimen's cell subset or site label, interpreted: CD45RO-CCR7+CD27+CD95- naive CD8+ T cells expressing CXCR3 (TNR3+). This chain joins TRBV29-1 to TRBJ2-7; the TRBD1 assignment by TCRdb is unverifiable without DNA. CDR3 protein: CSVVPWQGARSYEQYF.